Listed here are 23 T cell receptor beta chains from one sample, sequenced in a study of PD-1 blockade in classical Hodgkin lymphoma. Repertoires were generated with immunoSEQ multiplex PCR, while TCRdb's copy carries only in-frame clones and drops some. The sample records almost 100,000 clones, roughly 92% being singletons. Exposure to brentuximab vedotin varied, and each patient had relapsed following autologous stem cell transplantation. The sample consisted of peripheral blood mononuclear cells (PBMCs), taken at baseline. Receptors originate from a human donor with classical Hodgkin lymphoma.

V usage is TRBV6-5 and J usage is TRBJ1-5; D possibly corresponds to TRBD1 (6 bases). V lost 4 bases and J lost 5, with 12 bases in between. Germline V gives CDR1 MNHEY, CDR2 SVGAGI. This CDR3 has 14 amino acids. Here the CDR3 reads CASSFSGVDQPQHF. DNA of the CDR3: TGTGCCAGCAGTTTTTCAGGGGTAGATCAGCCCCAGCATTTT.

V usage is TRBV28 and J usage is TRBJ2-1, with a possible D match to TRBD2 (5 bases). Trimming shortened V by 8 bases and J by 1 base, and 21 bases separated the two germline ends. The CDR3 has 17 residues. Germline CDR1 is MDHEN and CDR2 is SYDVKM. The CDR3 reads CASVAGRARRSYNEQFF. The CDR3 DNA reads TGTGCCAGCGTTGCTGGCCGGGCGAGGAGGTCCTACAATGAGCAGTTCTTC.

The rearrangement joins TRBV27 to TRBJ2-7; 11 bases map to TRBD2. V trimming: 4 bases; J trimming: 5 bases; junction bases outside the gene matches: 7. This CDR3 region has 15 residues. From germline, CDR1 is MNHEY and CDR2 SMNVEV (reference sequence). For the CDR3, the DNA is TGTGCCAGCAGTTCTAGACTAGCGGGGCGCGACGAGCAGTACTTC. Its protein is CASSSRLAGRDEQYF.

The chain uses TRBV30 and TRBJ2-4; a weak D match, TRBD2 (6 bases). The germline V and J ends were trimmed by 0 bases and 16 bases, with 16 bases remaining between them. Per germline, CDR1 GTSNPN and CDR2 SVGIG (reference sequence). The CDR3 loop spans 12 amino acids. CDR3: CAWSVIQGLQYF. The CDR3 nucleotides are TGTGCCTGGAGTGTAATCCAGGGACTGCAATACTTC.

The chain is built from TRBV14 and TRBJ2-1; TRBD2 agrees at 10 bases. This CDR3 comprises 17 residues. V was clipped by 1 base and J by 8 bases; unmatched bases: 11. Germline V gene sequence: CDR1 SGHDN, CDR2 FVKESK. This CDR3 reads CASSQAWWLAGEDEQFF. The CDR3 region has the DNA TGTGCCAGCAGCCAAGCATGGTGGCTAGCGGGAGAGGATGAGCAGTTCTTC. The variable domain in full, completed from reference TRBV14 and TRBJ2-1, reads EAGVTQFPSHSVIEKGQTVTLRCDPISGHDNLYWYRRVMGKEIKFLLHFVKESKQDESGMPNNRFLAERTGGTYSTLKVQPAELEDSGVYFCASSQAWWLAGEDEQFFGPGTRLTVL.

The chain combines TRBV9 with TRBJ2-7; D unresolved. The CDR3 contains 10 residues. The germline gives CDR1 SGDLS, CDR2 YYNGEE. V lost 3 bases and J lost 8, with 6 bases in between. The CDR3 bases are TGTGCCAGCAGCGGCGAAAAGCAGTACTTC. Its translation is CASSGEKQYF.

J is TRBJ2-7 and V is TRBV30; D unresolved. Germline V gives CDR1 GTSNPN, CDR2 SVGIG (reference sequence). The V and J ends lost 1 base and 3 bases respectively, with 4 bases between them. The CDR3 covers 11 residues. The chain's CDR3 is CAWSEDYEQYF. DNA of the CDR3: TGTGCCTGGAGTGAGGACTACGAGCAGTACTTC.

The rearrangement links TRBV7-2 to TRBJ1-5; a possible D gene is TRBD1 (5 bases). Germline loops: CDR1 SGHTA, CDR2 FQGNSA. V was shortened by 2 bases and J by 3 bases, with 14 bases between the two germline ends. This CDR3 has 16 residues. The CDR3 loop reads CASSLIGGDPNQPQHF. The CDR3 region has the DNA TGTGCCAGCAGCTTAATCGGGGGGGATCCCAATCAGCCCCAGCATTTT.

The V call is TRBV28, the J call TRBJ2-1; TRBD1 agrees at 8 bases. Germline CDR1 is MDHEN and CDR2 is SYDVKM. The CDR3 sequence is 13 residues long. Trimming at V came to 6 bases and at J to 5 bases, leaving 3 bases not matched to a gene. CDR3 nucleotide sequence: TGTGCCAGCAGCGGACAGGGCGACAATGAGCAGTTCTTC. Encoded protein: CASSGQGDNEQFF.

The chain carries TRBV18 and TRBJ2-1; D may be TRBD2 (6 bases). The germline V gene has CDR1 KGHSH and CDR2 LQKENI. The V end lost 1 base, the J end lost 4 bases, and 11 bases lay between the germline ends. The CDR3 loop spans 15 amino acids. The CDR3 DNA reads TGTGCCAGCTCACCACGGGTAGCGGAGTACAATGAGCAGTTCTTC. Protein: CASSPRVAEYNEQFF.

This clone came up once. The genes are TRBV21-1 and TRBJ2-2; the tabulated D call, TRBD1, remains unverified against the DNA. TRBV21-1 is a listed pseudogene. CDR3 length equals 14 residues. Here the CDR3 reads CASSKPHTTGELFF. The CDR3 coding sequence is TGTGCCAGCAGCAAGCCACATACGACCGGGGAGCTGTTTTTT.

The J gene is TRBJ1-1, the V gene TRBV6-1, with TRBD1 identical over 7 bases. CDR1 is MNHNS, CDR2 SASEGT, per germline. CDR3 length: 15 amino acids. V trimming: 4 bases; J trimming: 2 bases; junction bases outside the gene matches: 7. This CDR3 is CASSVGWTGNTEAFF. The DNA for the CDR3 is TGTGCCAGCAGTGTAGGATGGACAGGAAACACTGAAGCTTTCTTT.

This chain uses TRBV7-3 with TRBJ2-1; tentatively, D is TRBD1 or TRBD2 (8 bases each). Trimming pared 7 bases from V and 5 bases from J, leaving 18 bases between. In germline, CDR1 is SGHTA, CDR2 FQGTGA. CDR3 length: 15 residues. The CDR3 region has the DNA TGTGCCAGCATACGCGGGGGGACAGGTAACAATGAGCAGTTCTTC. As protein: CASIRGGTGNNEQFF. Full variable domain (remainder filled in from reference TRBV7-3 and TRBJ2-1): GAGVSQTPSNKVTEKGKYVELRCDPISGHTALYWYRQSLGQGPEFLIYFQGTGAADDSGLPNDRFFAVRPEGSVSTLKIQRTERGDSAVYLCASIRGGTGNNEQFFGPGTRLTVL.

The gene calls are TRBV25-1 and TRBJ2-5, with D perhaps TRBD1 or TRBD2 (5 bases each). CDR1 and CDR2 from the germline V gene are MGHDK and SYGVNS. Trimming stripped 2 bases from V and 1 base from J, with 11 bases between. This CDR3 contains 15 residues. The CDR3 loop is CASSEASGSQETQYF. CDR3 bases: TGTGCCAGCAGTGAAGCCTCAGGGAGCCAAGAGACCCAGTACTTC.

V usage is TRBV5-4 and J usage is TRBJ1-2; no clear D. This CDR3 has 13 residues. Germline V gene lookup returns CDR1 SGHNT and CDR2 YYREEE (reference sequence). Trimming left V 2 bases short and J 4 bases short, with 9 bases between. The CDR3 here is CASSFDLLYGYTF. CDR3 DNA sequence: TGTGCCAGCAGCTTCGACCTTCTCTATGGCTACACCTTC.

The rearrangement joins TRBV5-1 to TRBJ1-3; D is possibly TRBD1 (5 bases). The germline CDR1 and CDR2 sequences are SGHRS and YFSETQ. The CDR3 runs to 15 residues. Trimming shortened V by 4 bases and J by 0 bases, and 11 bases separated the two germline ends. The CDR3 DNA reads as TGCGCCAGCAGCGGGACCCCTACCTCTGGAAACACCATATATTTT. As protein: CASSGTPTSGNTIYF. The full variable domain, with the rest looked up from reference TRBV5-1 and TRBJ1-3, is KAGVTQTPRYLIKTRGQQVTLSCSPISGHRSVSWYQQTPGQGLQFLFEYFSETQRNKGNFPGRFSGRQFSNSRSEMNVSTLELGDSALYLCASSGTPTSGNTIYFGEGSWLTVV.

V and J are TRBV5-6 and TRBJ2-7; 14 nucleotides agree with TRBD2. V trimming: 0 bases; J trimming: 6 bases; junction bases outside the gene matches: 2. The germline V gene has CDR1 SGHDT and CDR2 YYEEEE. The CDR3 is made up of 15 amino acids. CDR3 sequence: CASSLATSGRVEQYF. The CDR3 DNA is TGTGCCAGCAGCTTGGCGACTAGCGGGAGGGTCGAGCAGTACTTC.

J is TRBJ2-7 and V is TRBV6-1, with a weak D call TRBD2 (6 bases). This CDR3 is 16 amino acids long. Germline V CDR1 and CDR2: MNHNS, SASEGT. V was cut by 4 bases and J by 1 base, with 17 bases left in between. CDR3 residues: CASSAPRASASYEQYF. The CDR3 nucleotides are TGTGCCAGCAGTGCCCCGCGGGCTAGCGCTTCCTACGAGCAGTACTTC.

The rearrangement uses TRBV6-1 and TRBJ2-3, with D tentatively TRBD1 (6 bases). Germline V CDR1 and CDR2: MNHNS, SASEGT. With 11 bases removed from V and 1 base from J, the gap between germline ends came to 16 bases. The CDR3 has 14 amino acids. CDR3 in amino acids: CAGTGTFGTDTQYF. CDR3 nucleotide sequence: TGTGCCGGAACAGGGACCTTTGGCACAGATACGCAGTATTTT.

The chain has TRBV7-9 and TRBJ1-4; no clear D. There are 17 residues in the CDR3. V lost 1 base, J lost 4 bases, and 16 bases lay in between. Germline CDR1 is SEHNR and CDR2 is FQNEAQ (reference sequence). The CDR3 nucleotides are TGTGCCAGCAGCTTAGGGACTGCCGGGTCCCATAATGAAAAACTGTTTTTT. Encoded protein: CASSLGTAGSHNEKLFF.

The rearrangement uses TRBV2 and TRBJ1-5; 8 bases agree with TRBD1. Germline CDR1 reads SNHLY; CDR2 reads FYNNEI. With 4 bases clipped from V and 11 bases from J, the junction kept 19 bases outside the gene matches. This CDR3 spans 17 amino acids. The CDR3 sequence is CASSGGGTGGRNLAQHF. The DNA of the CDR3 is TGTGCCAGCAGTGGAGGGGGGACAGGCGGGAGAAATTTGGCCCAGCATTTT.

There are many counts of this clone. V gene TRBV6-5 combines with J gene TRBJ2-2; D is perhaps TRBD1 or TRBD2 (5 bases each). The germline V gene encodes CDR1 MNHEY and CDR2 SVGAGI. The CDR3 runs to 15 residues. The V and J ends lost 0 bases and 2 bases respectively, with 7 bases between them. The CDR3 sequence: CASSYSGRNTGELFF. CDR3 nucleotides: TGTGCCAGCAGTTACTCGGGACGTAACACCGGGGAGCTGTTTTTT.

The chain links TRBV29-1 to TRBJ1-4; 10 bases are a match to TRBD1. CDR3 size: 14 residues. CDR1 SQVTM and CDR2 ANQGSEA come from the germline V gene. The V segment lost 6 bases and the J segment 7 bases; nucleotides outside the gene matches: 8. The CDR3 DNA follows: TGCAGCGTGAACACCGGGACAGGGGTTGAAAAACTGTTTTTT. Translating gives CSVNTGTGVEKLFF.